Each of the 11 T cell receptor beta chains below was sequenced from the same sample in a study of cytomegalovirus exposure and HLA in healthy donors. 60 Vbeta and 13 Jbeta primers were used in PCR. Sequenced by immunoSEQ multiplex PCR; TCRdb stores in-frame clones only, minus some. The table records about 200,000 clones, about four fifths of them present only once. Sequencing used PBMCs. The source is a woman aged 25-40 years in good health and CMV-seropositive.

The V gene is TRBV6-5, the J gene TRBJ2-1, with D perhaps TRBD1 (5 bases). This CDR3 is built from 14 residues. Trimming removed 4 bases at V and 5 bases at J, with 12 bases between. CDR1 is MNHEY, CDR2 SVGAGI, per germline. The CDR3, as DNA: TGTGCCAGCAGTTCACAGGTGGTCCACAATGAGCAGTTCTTC. This sequence encodes CASSSQVVHNEQFF.

V and J are TRBV4-1 and TRBJ1-5; 7 bases align to TRBD1. The CDR3 has 16 amino acids. Trimming at V came to 5 bases and at J to 2 bases, leaving 9 bases not matched to a gene. From germline, CDR1 is MGHRA and CDR2 YSYEKL. The CDR3 is CASSFETGEGNQPQHF. DNA of the CDR3: TGCGCCAGCAGCTTCGAAACAGGGGAAGGCAATCAGCCCCAGCATTTT.

The rearrangement uses TRBV6-1 and TRBJ2-1; perhaps TRBD2 as D (6 bases). V was clipped by 6 bases and J by 0 bases, with 12 bases between them. Per the germline V gene, CDR1 is MNHNS and CDR2 is SASEGT. The length of the CDR3 is 15 residues. The CDR3 is CASRPDYLSYNEQFF. DNA for the CDR3: TGTGCCAGCAGGCCGGACTACCTCTCCTACAATGAGCAGTTCTTC.

This clone was found once. The chain joins TRBV2 to TRBJ2-3; maybe TRBD1 (5 bases). This CDR3 contains 13 residues. From germline, CDR1 is SNHLY and CDR2 FYNNEI. Trimming removed 9 bases at V and 1 base at J, with 11 bases between. The CDR3 spells CARRTLGTDTQYF. CDR3 in DNA: TGTGCCAGACGGACATTAGGCACAGATACGCAGTATTTT.

J is TRBJ2-1 and V is TRBV5-4, with unresolved D. From germline, CDR1 is SGHNT and CDR2 YYREEE (reference sequence). This CDR3 region has 14 residues. Trimming left V 2 bases short and J 6 bases short, with 12 bases between. The chain's CDR3 is CASSLFMSSNEQFF. The CDR3 bases are TGTGCCAGCAGCTTATTCATGAGTTCCAATGAGCAGTTCTTC.

V is TRBV28 and J is TRBJ1-1, with 11 bases matching TRBD1. The trim removed 5 bases at V and 5 bases at J, leaving 4 bases unmatched. The V gene's germline CDR1 is MDHEN and CDR2 SYDVKM. The CDR3 loop spans 14 amino acids. As DNA, the CDR3 is TGTGCCAGCAGTCCGGACAGGGGGCAAACTGAAGCTTTCTTT. As protein: CASSPDRGQTEAFF.

The genes are TRBV5-4 and TRBJ2-1, with D possibly TRBD2 on 5 matching bases. CDR3 length: 17 amino acids. Germline V CDR1 and CDR2: SGHNT, YYREEE (reference sequence). Between the trimmed V and J ends, which lost 3 bases and 8 bases, there was a span of 24 bases. The CDR3 DNA reads TGTGCCAGCAGCTGGGAAGGCGGGCTAGCAAGGGTCGATGAGCAGTTCTTC. Translated: CASSWEGGLARVDEQFF.

V usage is TRBV28 and J usage is TRBJ1-1; no clear D. Between the trimmed V and J ends, which lost 6 bases and 8 bases, there was a span of 10 bases. The CDR3 is 11 amino acids. In germline, CDR1 is MDHEN, CDR2 SYDVKM. CDR3 sequence (DNA): TGTGCCAGCAGCCGGTCTAGGGAAGCTTTCTTT. Its translation: CASSRSREAFF.

This clone was observed a single time. J is TRBJ2-6 and V is TRBV28; 7 bases agree with TRBD1. The CDR3 is 16 residues long. Germline V lookup: CDR1 MDHEN, CDR2 SYDVKM. V lost 6 bases and J lost 0; bases outside the gene matches: 5. CDR3 region: CASRGTAVSGANVLTF. The DNA of the CDR3 is TGTGCCAGCAGAGGGACAGCGGTCTCTGGGGCCAACGTCCTGACTTTC.

The chain couples TRBV23-1 to TRBJ2-7; 7 nucleotides match TRBD1. TRBV23-1 is an open reading frame whose function is uncertain. This CDR3 spans 15 amino acids. V was clipped by 9 bases and J by 1 base; unmatched bases: 12. The CDR3 region has the DNA TGCGCCAGGCGGGCTAGAACAGGGGCGTCCTACGAGCAGTACTTC. The encoded protein is CARRARTGASYEQYF.

The CDR3 region has the DNA TGCAGTGGAACCGGGGGCTATGGCTACACCTTC. This translates into CSGTGGYGYTF. This chain links TRBV20-1 with TRBJ1-2, with a possible D match to TRBD1 (5 bases). Germline CDR1 reads DFQATT; CDR2 reads SNEGSKA (reference sequence). The CDR3 runs 11 residues. V was pared by 7 bases and J by 4 bases, with 10 bases between.